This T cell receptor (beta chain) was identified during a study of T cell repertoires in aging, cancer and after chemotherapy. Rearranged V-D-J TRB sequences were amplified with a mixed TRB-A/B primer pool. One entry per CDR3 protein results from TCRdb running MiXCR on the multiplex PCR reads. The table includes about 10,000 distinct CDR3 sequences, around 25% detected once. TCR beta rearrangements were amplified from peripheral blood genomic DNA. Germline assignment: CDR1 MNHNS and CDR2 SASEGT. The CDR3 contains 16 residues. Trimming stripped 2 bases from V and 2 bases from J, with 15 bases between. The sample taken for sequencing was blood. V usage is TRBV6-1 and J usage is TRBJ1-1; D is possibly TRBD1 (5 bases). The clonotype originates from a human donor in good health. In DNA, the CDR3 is TGTGCCAGCAGTGAATGGGCAGGGCCCAGAAACACTGAAGCTTTCTTT. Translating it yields CASSEWAGPRNTEAFF.